This T cell receptor (beta chain) was documented in a study of control samples from healthy donors and cancer patients. Per germline, CDR1 MNHNY and CDR2 SVGAGI (reference sequence). The CDR3 contains 13 residues. Trimming stripped 5 bases from V and 4 bases from J, with 12 bases between. Clones were sequenced by immunoSEQ multiplex PCR, and TCRdb holds only the in-frame ones, with some missing. The table lists 150,000 to 200,000 clones, approximately 94% of them singletons. The TCR sequence derives from a young woman in good health. The chain uses TRBV6-6 and TRBJ2-7; D is ambiguous. Sequencing was carried out using blood. The CDR3, as DNA: TGTGCCAGCAGTCTCGGACGGTTTTACGAGCAGTACTTC. It specifies CASSLGRFYEQYF.